This T cell receptor beta chain was sequenced for a study of shared clonotypes between healthy human individuals. CD8 cells classed as naive were CD45RO-negative and positively selected for CCR7, excluding terminally differentiated effector memory CD45RA+ cells. Produced via immunoSEQ multiplex PCR; TCRdb's table is partial and in-frame only. Of about 2,100,000 clones detected, 93% appear once; the ten largest clones hold under 2%. Regarding the study as a whole: Estimated richness values were generally larger in naive subsets than in memory subsets.

Germline V gives CDR1 SGHVS, CDR2 FNYEAQ. The V end was cut by 6 bases, the J end by 0 bases, with 6 bases between. The CDR3 covers 12 residues. Of note for this clone: Its matching antigen is unknown.

Sequencing input: naive CD8+ T cells from PBMCs. This receptor was taken from a man younger than 30 in good health. Some clones in this sample may be carry-over from other donors' samples. J is TRBJ2-7 and V is TRBV7-6; D unresolved. In DNA, the CDR3 is TGTGCCAGCAGTCAAAACTCCTACGAGCAGTACTTC. Amino acids: CASSQNSYEQYF.